This T cell receptor (beta chain) was recovered during a study of primary melanoma T cells and metastatic recurrence (dated by TCRdb to 2018 to 2021). Regarding the complete study: A total of around 190 primary melanomas made up the cohort, all of stage T2 to T4 and more than 1 mm thick. The study tested whether T-cell fraction and T-cell repertoire clonality in primary melanoma tumors predicted patient outcome. The T-cell fraction measured by TCR beta sequencing was compared against progression-free survival as the clinical outcome. Histopathological grading of tumor-infiltrating lymphocytes was compared with the T-cell fraction derived from sequencing. Here is what the overall study found, with its caveats: The authors presented an effective T-cell-mediated antitumor response in primary melanoma only as a suggestion and not as a demonstrated mechanism. Progression-free survival was reportedly predicted by the tumor T-cell fraction independently of thickness, ulceration, mitotic rate and age. Progression-free survival prediction was reportedly improved more by adding T-cell fraction to tumor thickness than by adding any other histopathological variable. Protection appeared to be conferred by a T-cell fraction above 20% regardless of ulceration status, mitotic rate or nodal disease.

The patients had surgically resected primary melanoma that was considered potentially curable but at risk of metastatic recurrence. The method behind the library was the immunoSEQ multiplex PCR assay. Primary melanoma tumor tissue was subjected to high-throughput sequencing of the T-cell receptor beta chain. On the authors' methods: The repertoire analyses covered TCRB CDR3 sharing between samples and the distribution of insertions and deletions. A gradient-boosted model ranked how well the T-cell fraction predicted outcome compared with histopathological variables. TCRdb limited this immuneACCESS table to in-frame rearrangements with V and J called. A share of clones is missing; checked studies link under half to unresolved V genes, and the rest is unexplained. D and trimming come from the DNA, and the V and J calls and clone size come from that table. Recorded for this sample are hundreds of clones; 74% of them occurred a single time. In total, the top ten clones hold roughly 46% of the sample.

With regard to this clone: It has no known antigen specificity. Within one base of it there is no much larger clone, and no base qualities were kept.

This sequence originates from a human donor with melanoma. Sequencing was carried out using melanoma tumor tissue.

The DNA is as follows: TGTGCCAGCTCTCTGGGGAGGGGAAGCAATCAGCCCCAGCATTTT. This is translated as CASSLGRGSNQPQHF. Recombination connected TRBV2 to TRBJ1-5, with TRBD1 perhaps the D gene, on 5 matching bases. From the germline V gene, CDR1 is SNHLY and CDR2 is FYNNEI. Trimming costs V 8 bases and J 1 base, and their ends lie 15 bases apart. Reading from cysteine to phenylalanine, the CDR3 counts 15 amino acids. Kept here is only the CDR3 DNA, which spans 45 bases and is read in frame from base 1.